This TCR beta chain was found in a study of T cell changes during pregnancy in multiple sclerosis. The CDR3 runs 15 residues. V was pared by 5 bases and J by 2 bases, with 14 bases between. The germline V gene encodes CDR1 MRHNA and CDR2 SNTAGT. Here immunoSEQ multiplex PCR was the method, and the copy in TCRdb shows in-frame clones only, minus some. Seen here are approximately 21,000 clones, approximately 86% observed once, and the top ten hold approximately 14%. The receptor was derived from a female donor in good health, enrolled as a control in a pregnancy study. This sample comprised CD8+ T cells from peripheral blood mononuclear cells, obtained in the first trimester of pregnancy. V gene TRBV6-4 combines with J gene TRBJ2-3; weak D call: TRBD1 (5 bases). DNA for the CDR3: TGTGCCAGCAGTTCGACAGTGGAGCCCACAGATACGCAGTATTTT. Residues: CASSSTVEPTDTQYF.